This record covers a single TCR beta chain. V was clipped by 2 bases and J by 3 bases; unmatched bases: 7. The CDR3 covers 16 residues. In germline, CDR1 is LGHDT, CDR2 YNNKEL (reference sequence). Enrollment of patients from Seattle took place during active infection, with longitudinal follow-up. The data are from a study of blood T cell repertoires in COVID-19. For the study at large: Sample material is recorded as cDNA or gDNA derived from T cells, B-cell-depleted T cells, or PBMCs.

Authors' analysis steps: Amplification of reference gene primers was used by the study to estimate nucleated cell counts. Produced via immunoSEQ multiplex PCR; TCRdb's table is partial and in-frame only. V and J calls and clone size are copied from that table; D and trimming were computed from the DNA. The profile covers fewer than 300,000 clones, with more than 85% appearing a single time and approximately 2% taken by the ten largest. The rearrangement joins TRBV3-1 (or the pseudogene TRBV3-2) to TRBJ2-5, with 9 bases aligning to TRBD2. The receptor was derived from a woman in her twenties or thirties with COVID-19, enrolled during active disease. Specimen: peripheral blood. CDR3 in amino acids: CASSQRSPSGKETQYF. CDR3 sequence (DNA): TGTGCCAGCAGCCAAAGATCCCCTAGCGGGAAAGAGACCCAGTACTTC.